This note documents a single TCR beta chain sequence. Its specificity is not known. The source of the sample is a study of beta chain features in type 1 diabetes. Study at large: There were approximately 100,000,000 sorted cells examined across all samples.

This CDR3 region has 18 residues. Study outcomes and limitations: Within patients, naive, central memory and Treg TCRB repertoires seemed more similar than within healthy donors. Moderate but significant shortening of TCRB CDR3s was recorded in all four CD4+ subsets from Type 1 diabetes patients. Any HLA type influence on TCRB rearrangement was left unresolved here.

Based on CD45RO/CCR7/CD25/CD127/CD95/CD27, CD4+ regulatory, stem cell-like memory, naive and central memory cells were sorted. The isolated RNA, all of it, was reverse transcribed, so expressed TCRB transcripts were what got sequenced. Generated by immunoSEQ multiplex PCR, the TCRdb table keeps only in-frame clones and is missing some. This table holds nearly 350,000 clones, around 8.5% found once. The receptor's source is a man aged 25 to 40 with type 1 diabetes. Material for sequencing was central memory CD4+ T cells from blood. The chain uses TRBV21-1 and TRBJ2-7; no check of the table's D call, TRBD2, against the DNA was made. TRBV21-1 is a pseudogene segment. The DNA for the CDR3 is TGTGCCAGCAGCAAACCGGGAGGCAGGACGGTCTTTTACTACGAGCAGTACTTC. Translated, it gives CASSKPGGRTVFYYEQYF.